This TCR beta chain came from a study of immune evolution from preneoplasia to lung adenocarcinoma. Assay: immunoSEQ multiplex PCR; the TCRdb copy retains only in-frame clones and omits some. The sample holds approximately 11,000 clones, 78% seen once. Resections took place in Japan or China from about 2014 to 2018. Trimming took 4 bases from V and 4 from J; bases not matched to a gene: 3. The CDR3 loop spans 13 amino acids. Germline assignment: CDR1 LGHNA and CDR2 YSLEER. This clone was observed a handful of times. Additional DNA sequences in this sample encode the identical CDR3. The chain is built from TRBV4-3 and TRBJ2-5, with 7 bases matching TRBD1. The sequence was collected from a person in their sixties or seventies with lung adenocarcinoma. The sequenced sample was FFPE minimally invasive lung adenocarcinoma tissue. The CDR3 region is CASSPTGRETQYF. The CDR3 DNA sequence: TGCGCCAGCAGCCCGACAGGGCGAGAGACCCAGTACTTC.